The next 13 T cell receptor beta chains were all read from a single sample in a study of blood T cell repertoires in COVID-19. Using immunoSEQ multiplex PCR, the repertoire was profiled, and TCRdb retains in-frame clones only, with some absent. This table holds 350,000 to 550,000 clones, 70% to 90% found once. Sequencing input: PBMCs or T cells enriched from blood (not recorded which). The receptor set was obtained from a young woman with acute COVID-19.

The chain employs TRBV2 and TRBJ2-3; 8 bases align to TRBD2. Trimming at V came to 7 bases and at J to 5 bases, leaving 5 bases not matched to a gene. This CDR3 is 13 amino acids long. Germline lookup yields CDR1 SNHLY and CDR2 FYNNEI. Here the CDR3 DNA reads TGTGCCAGCATCGCGGGAGGCAGAGATACGCAGTATTTT. Protein product: CASIAGGRDTQYF.

The chain recombines TRBV6-1 with TRBJ1-3; D uncertain. The V and J ends lost 0 bases and 0 bases respectively, with 9 bases between them. Germline lookup yields CDR1 MNHNS and CDR2 SASEGT. The CDR3 spans 16 residues. The DNA for the CDR3 is TGTGCCAGCAGTGAAGCGACTTTAACCTCTGGAAACACCATATATTTT. It specifies CASSEATLTSGNTIYF.

CDR3 loop: CASSVPPNTGNTEAFF. CDR3 nucleotides: TGTGCCAGCAGCGTACCCCCGAATACAGGGAACACTGAAGCTTTCTTT. The V and J genes are TRBV9 and TRBJ1-1, with D perhaps matching TRBD1 (5 bases). Trimming removed 1 base at V and 1 base at J, with 14 bases between. The CDR3 is made up of 16 amino acids. Germline V gene sequence: CDR1 SGDLS, CDR2 YYNGEE.

The chain couples TRBV15 to TRBJ1-3, with D uncertain. Germline V gene data show CDR1 as LNHNV and CDR2 as YYDKDF (reference sequence). Trimming removed 3 bases from V and 9 bases from J, with 12 bases in between. This CDR3 region has 13 residues. The CDR3 is CATSSPVAGTIYF. As DNA, the CDR3 is TGTGCCACCAGCAGCCCCGTCGCGGGCACCATATATTTT.

V gene TRBV28 combines with J gene TRBJ2-1; 9 nucleotides line up with TRBD2. The CDR3 covers 15 residues. J gave up 7 bases and V 2 bases, and 6 bases lay outside the gene matches. Germline loops: CDR1 MDHEN, CDR2 SYDVKM. In nucleotides, the CDR3 is TGTGCCAGCAGTTTAACCAGCGGGAGGTTTAATGAGCAGTTCTTC. It is translated as CASSLTSGRFNEQFF.

Here the CDR3 DNA reads TGTGCCAGCAGTTTAACCACAGGAACCTCCTACGAGCAGTACTTC. Encoded protein: CASSLTTGTSYEQYF. V is TRBV5-4 and J is TRBJ2-7; TRBD1 might be the D (5 bases). V was cut by 5 bases and J by 0 bases, with 15 bases left in between. Germline V lookup: CDR1 SGHNT, CDR2 YYREEE (reference sequence). This CDR3 is 15 amino acids long.

In this sample, this clone turned up a few times. This chain connects TRBV5-4 to TRBJ2-5, with D unclear. The CDR3 has 13 residues. Germline CDR1 reads SGHNT; CDR2 reads YYREEE (reference sequence). The V and J ends lost 0 bases and 2 bases respectively, with 5 bases between them. DNA of the CDR3: TGTGCCAGCAGCTTGGACAGACAAGAGACCCAGTACTTC. It specifies CASSLDRQETQYF.

This clone has a single count. The genes are TRBV28 and TRBJ2-7, with D possibly being TRBD2 (5 bases). Trimming removed 1 base from V and 5 bases from J, with 15 bases in between. The length of the CDR3 is 15 residues. Germline CDR1 and CDR2: MDHEN and SYDVKM. CDR3 in amino acids: CASSLFRRSWDEQYF. The CDR3 bases are TGTGCCAGCAGTTTATTCCGGAGGAGTTGGGACGAGCAGTACTTC. Full variable domain (rest looked up from reference TRBV28 and TRBJ2-7): DVKVTQSSRYLVKRTGEKVFLECVQDMDHENMFWYRQDPGLGLRLIYFSYDVKMKEKGDIPEGYSVSREKKERFSLILESASTNQTSMYLCASSLFRRSWDEQYFGPGTRLTVT.

The V and J genes are TRBV7-9 and TRBJ2-1; no firm D call. Trimming pared 6 bases from V and 8 bases from J, leaving 11 bases between. CDR3 size: 12 residues. CDR1 SEHNR and CDR2 FQNEAQ come from the germline V gene (reference sequence). CDR3 in amino acids: CASRGLSDEQFF. CDR3 DNA: TGTGCCAGCAGAGGTCTAAGCGATGAGCAGTTCTTC.

This clone showed up just a few times. This sequence joins TRBV30 and TRBJ1-4, with unresolved D. The germline gives CDR1 GTSNPN, CDR2 SVGIG (reference sequence). CDR3 length: 10 amino acids. Trimming shortened V by 1 base and J by 10 bases, and 4 bases separated the two germline ends. The CDR3, as DNA: TGTGCCTGGAGTGATAGAAAACTGTTTTTT. It specifies CAWSDRKLFF.

The chain has TRBV6-5 and TRBJ2-1; the D is unclear. The CDR3 is 15 amino acids. Germline V gene sequence: CDR1 MNHEY, CDR2 SVGAGI. V shed 11 bases and J shed 1 base, with 18 bases lying between them. CDR3 sequence (DNA): TGTGCCGCGACGCCCCTCGTGCGGTCCTACAATGAGCAGTTCTTC. Translating gives CAATPLVRSYNEQFF.

The chain uses TRBV30 and TRBJ1-1; D may be TRBD1 (6 bases). The CDR3 loop spans 15 amino acids. Trimming removed 3 bases from V and 0 bases from J, with 14 bases in between. CDR1 is GTSNPN and CDR2 is SVGIG in the germline V gene (reference sequence). The CDR3 loop reads CAWRDQGTLNTEAFF. The CDR3 DNA reads TGTGCCTGGAGGGACCAGGGGACGTTGAACACTGAAGCTTTCTTT.

The table lists this clone with a count of one. The chain is built from TRBV29-1 and TRBJ1-2; D not certain. V was clipped by 2 bases and J by 8 bases, with 9 bases between them. The germline gives CDR1 SQVTM, CDR2 ANQGSEA. The CDR3 length is 11 residues. The CDR3 protein is CSVENRGGYTF. In DNA form, the CDR3 reads TGCAGCGTTGAAAATCGAGGGGGCTACACCTTC.